What follows are 22 T cell receptor beta chains derived from one specimen sequenced in a study of blood T cells in healthy people across ages. The second PCR ran about 6 to 12 cycles with a sample-barcoded 5' primer and J-beta primers. TCRdb re-called the 5' RACE reads with MiXCR, one entry per CDR3 protein. Of some 670,000 distinct CDR3 sequences listed, over 40% are singletons. Specimen: blood. These receptor sequences come from a woman older than 75 in good health.

This CDR3 reads CSARLAGGSNEQFF. The CDR3 DNA reads TGCAGTGCTAGACTGGCGGGAGGTTCCAATGAGCAGTTCTTC. The chain links TRBV20-1 to TRBJ2-1, with 8 bases lining up with TRBD2. Germline assignment: CDR1 DFQATT and CDR2 SNEGSKA (reference sequence). V lost 2 bases, J lost 6 bases, and 6 bases stayed unmatched. CDR3 length: 14 amino acids.

The chain links TRBV12-3 or TRBV12-4 to TRBJ2-7, with TRBD2 matching 7 bases. CDR3 length: 16 amino acids. V was clipped by 3 bases and J by 4 bases; unmatched bases: 12. CDR3 protein: CASSLGPASGPYEQYF. The CDR3 region has the DNA TGTGCCAGCAGTTTGGGGCCAGCTAGCGGCCCTTACGAGCAGTACTTC.

The table lists this clonotype with a count of one. The V gene is TRBV12-3 or TRBV12-4, the J gene TRBJ1-3; D is undetermined. Between the trimmed V and J ends, which lost 1 base and 11 bases, there was a span of 6 bases. The CDR3 loop spans 11 amino acids. CDR3: CASSLGDAIYF. Written as DNA, the CDR3 is TGTGCCAGCAGTTTAGGCGACGCCATATATTTT.

This clonotype was detected only once. A single base separates this from a much larger clone, so it may be a read error. The chain employs TRBV28 and TRBJ2-1, with D unclear. This CDR3 region has 17 residues. Germline lookup yields CDR1 MDHEN and CDR2 SYDVKM. Here the CDR3 reads CAGRSLLPPVGNNEQFF. CDR3 in DNA: TGTGCCGGCAGATCCCTTCTCCCCCCCGTAGGAAACAATGAGCAGTTCTTC.

This chain links TRBV29-1 with TRBJ2-3; 7 positions agree with TRBD2. This CDR3 has 13 residues. CDR1 is SQVTM, CDR2 ANQGSEA, per germline. J lost 5 bases, V lost 7 bases, and 9 bases had no gene match. CDR3 bases: TGCAGCGCGGGACTACCCTCAGGAGATACGCAGTATTTT. This gives the protein CSAGLPSGDTQYF.

This chain uses TRBV7-2 with TRBJ1-5; D call uncertain. The CDR3 has 15 residues. CDR1 SGHTA and CDR2 FQGNSA come from the germline V gene. Trimming took off 0 bases at V and 0 bases at J, with 6 bases between the two ends. The CDR3 loop reads CASSLASISNQPQHF. CDR3 nucleotides: TGTGCCAGCAGCTTAGCGTCAATTAGCAATCAGCCCCAGCATTTT.

The CDR3 region has the DNA TGTGCCAGCCAGGACAGGGTGGATGGAGGGGAGCTGTTTTTT. Translating it yields CASQDRVDGGELFF. The chain links TRBV2 to TRBJ2-2; 8 nucleotides line up with TRBD1. Germline loops: CDR1 SNHLY, CDR2 FYNNEI. Trimming at V came to 8 bases and at J to 8 bases, leaving 10 bases not matched to a gene. The CDR3 consists of 14 residues.

This clonotype was picked up one time. The chain uses TRBV29-1 and TRBJ2-7, with TRBD1 identical over 7 bases. The better agreement between TRBJ2-4 and the DNA end casts doubt on the J call. This CDR3 is 13 amino acids long. Per germline, CDR1 SQVTM and CDR2 ANQGSEA. CDR3 sequence reads: CSVEDRGRNIQYF. The CDR3 region has the DNA TGCAGCGTTGAAGACAGGGGGAGAAACATTCAGTACTTC.

This clonotype showed up just a few times. J is TRBJ1-5 and V is TRBV20-1; the D gene is possibly TRBD1 (5 bases). The CDR3 runs to 17 residues. Germline V gene lookup returns CDR1 DFQATT and CDR2 SNEGSKA (reference sequence). V gave up 3 bases and J gave up 0 bases, with 18 bases separating them. Written as DNA, the CDR3 is TGCAGTGCTAGTAGGCGGGGCGCGGGTTATAGCAATCAGCCCCAGCATTTT. Its translation is CSASRRGAGYSNQPQHF.

The chain is built from TRBV25-1 and TRBJ2-1; 7 bases are a match to TRBD2. This CDR3 has 16 amino acids. In germline, CDR1 is MGHDK, CDR2 SYGVNS. V lost 2 bases and J lost 9; bases outside the gene matches: 13. In DNA, the CDR3 is TGTGCCAGCAGTGAAAACCTGGGAGGGGCTCATGGTGAGCAGTTCTTC. Amino acids: CASSENLGGAHGEQFF.

This clonotype has ten or more counts. This sequence joins TRBV2 and TRBJ2-3; 14 bases fit TRBD2. Trimming took 5 bases from V and 13 from J; bases not matched to a gene: 11. CDR3 length: 15 amino acids. From germline, CDR1 is SNHLY and CDR2 FYNNEI. The CDR3 sequence is CASSYQPTSGRAKYF. Written as DNA, the CDR3 is TGTGCCAGCAGTTACCAACCGACTAGCGGGAGGGCCAAGTATTTT.

This clonotype was seen only once. The CDR3 region has the DNA TGTGCCAGCAGCCAAGACAGGGGAGGAGAAGAGACCCAGTACTTC. This translates into CASSQDRGGEETQYF. V is TRBV4-2 and J is TRBJ2-5; D possibly uses TRBD1 or TRBD2 (6 bases each). CDR1 is LGHNA and CDR2 is YNFKEQ in the germline V gene. The CDR3 runs 15 residues. Deletions cut 0 bases from V and 3 bases from J, with 11 bases between.

This clonotype occurred many times. V is TRBV29-1 and J is TRBJ2-3, with a weak D call TRBD2 (6 bases). V lost 8 bases and J 6 bases, leaving 18 bases between the germline ends. There are 13 residues in the CDR3. The V gene's germline CDR1 is SQVTM and CDR2 ANQGSEA. DNA for the CDR3: TGCAGCTGCCCAACGGGACTGTACGATACGCAGTATTTT. Protein: CSCPTGLYDTQYF.

There are many counts of this clonotype. DNA of the CDR3: TGCGCCAGCAGCTTGGATACACCCTTGGCCAAAAACATTCAGTACTTC. This encodes CASSLDTPLAKNIQYF. The V gene is TRBV5-1, the J gene TRBJ2-4, with D uncertain. This CDR3 has 16 amino acids. V was trimmed by 0 bases and J by 1 base, leaving 11 bases between them. The germline gives CDR1 SGHRS, CDR2 YFSETQ.

As for this clonotype: A much bigger clone sits one base away, suggesting this may be a read error. V gene TRBV29-1 combines with J gene TRBJ2-1; 11 bases agree with TRBD1. Near its end, the DNA agrees better with TRBJ2-7, so the J call may be wrong. Looked up from germline, CDR1 is SQVTM and CDR2 is ANQGSEA. The length of the CDR3 is 14 residues. CDR3 in amino acids: CSVGDRGSYNEQYF. The DNA for the CDR3 is TGCAGCGTGGGGGACAGGGGGTCCTACAATGAGCAGTACTTC.

The chain recombines TRBV6-6 with TRBJ2-1; D unclear. CDR3 size: 16 residues. The germline gives CDR1 MNHNY, CDR2 SVGAGI (reference sequence). Trimming took 0 bases from V and 0 from J, leaving 9 bases between them. CDR3 amino acids: CASSYSGSSSYNEQFF. The CDR3 nucleotides are TGTGCCAGCAGTTACTCTGGGTCCAGCTCCTACAATGAGCAGTTCTTC.

This clonotype appeared once. The CDR3 DNA is TGTGCCAGCAGCTTAGGCGGGATGAACACCGGGGAGCTGTTTTTT. Translating it yields CASSLGGMNTGELFF. This chain links TRBV7-3 with TRBJ2-2; TRBD2 is a possible D gene (6 bases). Per germline, CDR1 SGHTA and CDR2 FQGTGA. Trimming took off 2 bases at V and 1 base at J, with 8 bases between the two ends. CDR3 length: 15 amino acids. Looking up the rest from reference TRBV7-3 and TRBJ2-2 gives the full variable domain: GAGVSQTPSNKVTEKGKYVELRCDPISGHTALYWYRQSLGQGPEFLIYFQGTGAADDSGLPNDRFFAVRPEGSVSTLKIQRTERGDSAVYLCASSLGGMNTGELFFGEGSRLTVL.

A note on this clonotype: Just one base apart from a much larger clone, this may be a read error. This chain joins TRBV9 and TRBJ2-3, with 8 bases fitting TRBD2. CDR3 length equals 15 residues. CDR1 and CDR2 from the germline V gene are SGDLS and YYNGEE. V was pared by 4 bases and J by 4 bases, with 8 bases of the junction left unmatched. CDR3 amino acids: CASSPERGRADTQYF. The CDR3 DNA sequence: TGTGCCAGCAGCCCCGAGCGGGGGCGCGCAGATACGCAGTATTTT.

In this sample, this clonotype turned up many times. J is TRBJ2-1 and V is TRBV5-1; D not resolved. Germline CDR1 and CDR2: SGHRS and YFSETQ. The CDR3 sequence is 13 residues long. V dropped 3 bases and J dropped 3 bases, with 7 bases sitting between them. DNA of the CDR3: TGCGCCAGCAGCTCCGACGGCTACAATGAGCAGTTCTTC. Its translation: CASSSDGYNEQFF.

In regard to this clonotype: A much bigger clone sits one base away, suggesting this may be a read error. This sequence joins TRBV7-9 and TRBJ1-6; D unresolved. V was clipped by 5 bases and J by 7 bases, with 9 bases between them. Germline assignment: CDR1 SEHNR and CDR2 FQNEAQ (reference sequence). This CDR3 has 13 amino acids. The CDR3, as DNA: TGTGCCAGCAGCGTCGCTGGGAATTCACCCCTCCACTTT. It yields the protein CASSVAGNSPLHF.

The V gene is TRBV10-3, the J gene TRBJ1-1; 11 bases line up with TRBD1. V trimming: 4 bases; J trimming: 12 bases; junction bases outside the gene matches: 1. CDR3 size: 11 residues. Looked up from germline, CDR1 is ENHRY and CDR2 is SYGVKD. The CDR3 spells CAISGDRGSFF. DNA for the CDR3: TGTGCCATCAGTGGGGACAGGGGGTCTTTCTTT.

This clonotype was seen a handful of times. This chain joins TRBV5-1 and TRBJ2-3; 8 bases fit TRBD1. Germline V gene sequence: CDR1 SGHRS, CDR2 YFSETQ. With 4 bases clipped from V and 0 bases from J, the junction kept 7 bases outside the gene matches. This CDR3 is 16 amino acids long. The CDR3, as DNA: TGCGCCAGCAGCCTCCCGACAGGGGCAAGCACAGATACGCAGTATTTT. Encoded protein: CASSLPTGASTDTQYF.